What follows describes a single T cell receptor (beta chain). The data originate from a study of T cells expressing NK-cell markers. The overall study: Sorted CD3+CD56-NKG2C+, CD3+CD56+NKG2C- and CD3+CD56+NKG2C+ T cells were the source of the TCR beta repertoires. Seropositivity for HCMV was found in seven of the eight sequenced donors, with one seronegative.

UMIs accompanied the 5'RACE template switching by which TCR beta cDNA was made. TCRdb reprocessed the 5' RACE reads; each CDR3 protein has one entry and no DNA is given. The sample's table shows roughly 450,000 distinct CDR3 sequences. The CDR3 is 15 amino acids. CDR1 is SGHVS, CDR2 FQNEAQ, per germline. The sample comprised blood T cells: a sorted CD56 or NKG2C T cell subset, CD4+ or CD8+ T cells, or bulk PBMC T cells (not recorded which). The V call is TRBV7-8, the J call TRBJ2-1. This TCR came from a woman in her 50s in good health. The CDR3 protein is CASSLTETSYNEQFF.